Below, one T cell receptor (beta chain) is given with its context. The data belong to a study of OX40 agonist ivuxolimab in advanced cancers. Study background: An agonistic human IgG2 monoclonal antibody against OX40 (CD134) was given.

Sequencing was performed with immunoSEQ multiplex PCR; in TCRdb, only in-frame clones are kept and a portion is missing. The sample carries almost 85,000 clones, about 82% recorded once. This CDR3 contains 12 residues. Germline V gene sequence: CDR1 MNHNS, CDR2 SASEGT. The junction had 3 bases not matched to a gene; V was cut back by 7 bases and J by 3 bases. This sequence was found in an adult with an advanced solid tumor such as melanoma, head and neck, liver or kidney cancer. The sequenced sample was CD4+ or CD8+ T cells sorted from blood, obtained in a trial of the OX40 agonist ivuxolimab. The gene calls are TRBV6-1 and TRBJ2-7, with 7 positions matching TRBD1. CDR3 DNA sequence: TGTGCCAGCACTGACAGGGTCTACGAGCAGTACTTC. It codes for CASTDRVYEQYF.